This T cell receptor beta chain was recorded in a study of T cell responses to AZD1222 COVID-19 vaccine. Across the whole study: Analyses pooled second doses at about 4 or about 12 weeks. Study observations and caveats: Spike was spanned by vaccine-associated CD4 TCRs, with dominance at 160-218 and 743-854.

Data came from immunoSEQ multiplex PCR; TCRdb stores just in-frame clones and leaves some out. The sample comprises approximately 60,000 clones, approximately 83% of which are singletons, and 16% rests with the top ten. Germline V gene data show CDR1 as MNHNS and CDR2 as SASEGT. The CDR3 has 15 amino acids. Trimming took 3 bases from V and 2 from J; bases not matched to a gene: 2. For this clone: What it binds is unknown.

The receptor comes from an adult in good health. The chain joins TRBV6-1 to TRBJ2-3, with 10 bases lining up with TRBD1. Sample: peripheral blood, taken on day 0 of AZD1222 vaccination. CDR3 loop: CASSEGTGDTDTQYF. In DNA, the CDR3 is TGTGCCAGCAGTGAGGGGACAGGGGACACAGATACGCAGTATTTT.